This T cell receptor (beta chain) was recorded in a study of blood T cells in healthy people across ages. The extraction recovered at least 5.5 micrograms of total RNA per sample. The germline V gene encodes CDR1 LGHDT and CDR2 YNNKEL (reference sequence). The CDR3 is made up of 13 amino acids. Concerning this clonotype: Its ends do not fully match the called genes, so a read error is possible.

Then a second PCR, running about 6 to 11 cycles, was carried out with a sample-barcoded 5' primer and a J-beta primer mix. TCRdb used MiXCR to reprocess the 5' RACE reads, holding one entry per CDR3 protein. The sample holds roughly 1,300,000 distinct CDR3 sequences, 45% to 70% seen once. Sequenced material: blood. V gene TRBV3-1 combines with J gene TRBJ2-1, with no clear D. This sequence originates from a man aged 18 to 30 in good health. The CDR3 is CASGQEAYREQFF. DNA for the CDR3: TGTGCCAGCGGCCAAGAAGCTTACAGAGAGCAGTTCTTC.